One sample yielded the 3 T cell receptor beta chains listed below, sequenced in a study of blood T cell repertoires in COVID-19. The assay was immunoSEQ multiplex PCR, and TCRdb's table has in-frame clones only and misses some. Here the sample spans roughly 220,000 clones, under 90% being singletons. The sample comprised peripheral blood. The receptors here all came from a man younger than 40 with active or convalescent COVID-19.

The genes are TRBV6-5 and TRBJ2-2, with 9 bases fitting TRBD1. Germline V lookup: CDR1 MNHEY, CDR2 SVGAGI. V lost 6 bases, J lost 5 bases, and 7 bases stayed unmatched. This CDR3 contains 15 residues. Here the CDR3 DNA reads TGTGCCAGCAGGAACAGGGGGCGAAGAACCGGGGAGCTGTTTTTT. Translated: CASRNRGRRTGELFF.

The chain carries TRBV9 and TRBJ1-2; tentatively, D is TRBD1 (6 bases). Looked up from germline, CDR1 is SGDLS and CDR2 is YYNGEE. The CDR3 spans 13 residues. V lost 0 bases, J lost 5 bases, and 8 bases lay in between. The DNA of the CDR3 is TGTGCCAGCAGCGTAGCAGGGGAATATGGCTACACCTTC. Its protein product is CASSVAGEYGYTF. Full variable domain (outside the CDR3, taken from reference TRBV9 and TRBJ1-2): DSGVTQTPKHLITATGQRVTLRCSPRSGDLSVYWYQQSLDQGLQFLIQYYNGEERAKGNILERFSAQQFPDLHSELNLSSLELGDSALYFCASSVAGEYGYTFGSGTRLTVV.

The gene calls are TRBV18 and TRBJ1-1; D is unclear. V was trimmed by 2 bases and J by 3 bases, leaving 7 bases between them. Germline CDR1 KGHSH, CDR2 LQKENI. CDR3 length equals 13 residues. The CDR3 DNA sequence: TGTGCCAGCTCACCAGAGACTTACACTGAAGCTTTCTTT. Translated, it gives CASSPETYTEAFF.